A selection of T cell receptor beta chains follows, all from one sample in a study of CD8 T cells in Susac syndrome. TCRdb re-called the immunoSEQ multiplex PCR reads through MiXCR, storing one row per CDR3 protein. The sample consists of 180,000 or so distinct CDR3 sequences, approximately 96% of them appearing once. The sequencing input was CD4+ T cells from PBMCs. These receptors all come from a human donor in good health. CDR3s include the opening cysteine and the closing phenylalanine or tryptophan. The order of the fields is clone size, CDR3 length, D gene, V gene, J gene, CDR3 DNA, CDR3 protein. The D gene is left open where the match is weak. Clone size is stated in some rows and not others, as once, few, many or a class when expanded.

clone size: NA; CDR3 length: 15; D gene: NA; V gene: TRBV3-1; J gene: TRBJ2-1; CDR3 DNA: TGTGCCAGCAGCCAAATGGGTAGCTCCTACAATGAGCAGTTCTTC; CDR3 protein: CASSQMGSSYNEQFF
clone size: NA; CDR3 length: 15; D gene: TRBD1; V gene: TRBV20-1; J gene: TRBJ1-5; CDR3 DNA: TGCAGTGCTAGAGGGCAGGGGGGGCGCAATCAGCCCCAGCATTTT; CDR3 protein: CSARGQGGRNQPQHF
clone size: NA; CDR3 length: 12; D gene: NA; V gene: TRBV20-1; J gene: TRBJ2-2; CDR3 DNA: TGCAGTGCTCGTACGAACACCGGGGAGCTGTTTTTT; CDR3 protein: CSARTNTGELFF
clone size: NA; CDR3 length: 13; D gene: NA; V gene: TRBV9; J gene: TRBJ1-2; CDR3 DNA: TGTGCCAGCAGCGTAGGGACAGAAGAGGTCTACACCTTC; CDR3 protein: CASSVGTEEVYTF
clone size: NA; CDR3 length: 15; D gene: TRBD2; V gene: TRBV15; J gene: TRBJ2-7; CDR3 DNA: TGTGCCACCAGCAGAGTTGCTAGCGGGGGGGCCGTGCAGTACTTC; CDR3 protein: CATSRVASGGAVQYF
clone size: NA; CDR3 length: 15; D gene: NA; V gene: TRBV6-5; J gene: TRBJ1-6; CDR3 DNA: TGTGCCAGCAGCCGGACGGTTTTTCACGGGGGACCCCTCCACTTT; CDR3 protein: CASSRTVFHGGPLHF
clone size: NA; CDR3 length: 14; D gene: NA; V gene: TRBV12-3/TRBV12-4; J gene: TRBJ1-2; CDR3 DNA: TGTGCCAGCAGTCCGGGGGTAAGCAACTATGGCTACACCTTC; CDR3 protein: CASSPGVSNYGYTF
clone size: NA; CDR3 length: 14; D gene: TRBD2; V gene: TRBV6-2/TRBV6-3; J gene: TRBJ2-7; CDR3 DNA: TGTGCCAGCACCTTAGCGGGGAGGCTTTACGAGCAGTACTTC; CDR3 protein: CASTLAGRLYEQYF
clone size: NA; CDR3 length: 15; D gene: NA; V gene: TRBV2; J gene: TRBJ2-6; CDR3 DNA: TGTGCCAGCAGGCTGACTGCCTCTGGGGCCAACGTCCTGACTTTC; CDR3 protein: CASRLTASGANVLTF
clone size: NA; CDR3 length: 18; D gene: NA; V gene: TRBV27; J gene: TRBJ2-2; CDR3 DNA: TGTGCCAGCAGTTTATCGGTCCTAGCCTCGCCGAACACCGGGGAGCTGTTTTTT; CDR3 protein: CASSLSVLASPNTGELFF
clone size: NA; CDR3 length: 14; D gene: TRBD2; V gene: TRBV7-9; J gene: TRBJ2-3; CDR3 DNA: TGTGCCATCCCGGTAGCGGGGAAAGATGATACGCAGTATTTT; CDR3 protein: CAIPVAGKDDTQYF
clone size: NA; CDR3 length: 14; D gene: NA; V gene: TRBV19; J gene: TRBJ2-5; CDR3 DNA: TGTGCCAGTAGTATCAGAGGTTCCCAAGAGACCCAGTACTTC; CDR3 protein: CASSIRGSQETQYF
clone size: NA; CDR3 length: 13; D gene: NA; V gene: TRBV29-1; J gene: TRBJ2-3; CDR3 DNA: TGCAGCGCCCCTGGCACTAGCACAGATACGCAGTATTTT; CDR3 protein: CSAPGTSTDTQYF
clone size: NA; CDR3 length: 15; D gene: TRBD1; V gene: TRBV10-3; J gene: TRBJ2-1; CDR3 DNA: TGTGCCATCAGTGCGGGACAGACCTCCTACAATGAGCAGTTCTTC; CDR3 protein: CAISAGQTSYNEQFF
clone size: NA; CDR3 length: 15; D gene: TRBD1; V gene: TRBV4-2; J gene: TRBJ1-2; CDR3 DNA: TGTGCCAGCAGCCAAGCGGGACAGGGGGCGGATGGCTACACCTTC; CDR3 protein: CASSQAGQGADGYTF
clone size: NA; CDR3 length: 14; D gene: NA; V gene: TRBV15; J gene: TRBJ1-1; CDR3 DNA: TGTGCCACCAGCAGACCGGCCGGGAGCACTGAAGCTTTCTTT; CDR3 protein: CATSRPAGSTEAFF
clone size: NA; CDR3 length: 15; D gene: NA; V gene: TRBV9; J gene: TRBJ2-1; CDR3 DNA: TGTGCCAGCAGCGTAGGCGGGGCGTACTACAATGAGCAGTTCTTC; CDR3 protein: CASSVGGAYYNEQFF
clone size: once; CDR3 length: 15; D gene: NA; V gene: TRBV12-3/TRBV12-4; J gene: TRBJ2-7; CDR3 DNA: TGTGCCAGCACCGCCAATTCCAGGCCGAGCTACGAGCAGTACTTC; CDR3 protein: CASTANSRPSYEQYF